These 12 T cell receptor beta chains originate from one sample sequenced in a study of CD8 T cells in Susac syndrome. RNA, at roughly 0.5 to 1 ug, was reverse transcribed with random hexamers. Each CDR3 protein is one row after TCRdb ran MiXCR on the immunoSEQ multiplex PCR reads. This table has about 120,000 distinct CDR3 sequences, about nine tenths appearing once. The source material was CD8+ T cells from PBMCs. The receptors here all came from a human donor in good health.

The table lists this clonotype with a count of one. The rearrangement joins TRBV20-1 to TRBJ2-4; D gene unclear. This CDR3 comprises 12 residues. Trimming removed 3 bases at V and 5 bases at J, with 8 bases between. Germline V gene lookup returns CDR1 DFQATT and CDR2 SNEGSKA (reference sequence). The CDR3 nucleotides read TGCAGTGCTAGGTTTGCCCAAAACATTCAGTACTTC. It encodes CSARFAQNIQYF.

The rearrangement uses TRBV5-5 and TRBJ1-5; D not resolved. V was shortened by 0 bases and J by 1 base, with 8 bases between the two germline ends. Germline V gives CDR1 SGHKS, CDR2 YYEKEE (reference sequence). The length of the CDR3 is 15 residues. The CDR3 DNA follows: TGTGCCAGCAGCTTGGAGGCAGAGAGCAATCAGCCCCAGCATTTT. Its translation is CASSLEAESNQPQHF.

The chain couples TRBV19 to TRBJ1-1; D not certain. Germline assignment: CDR1 LNHDA and CDR2 SQIVND (reference sequence). This CDR3 contains 14 residues. Trimming pared 3 bases from V and 0 bases from J, leaving 8 bases between. CDR3 in DNA: TGTGCCAGTAGTATTTTTTCGATGAACACTGAAGCTTTCTTT. This translates into CASSIFSMNTEAFF.

This rearrangement joins TRBV12-3 or TRBV12-4 to TRBJ2-2, with D tentatively TRBD2 (6 bases). The germline V and J ends were trimmed by 3 bases and 4 bases, with 12 bases remaining between them. The CDR3 is 15 amino acids. The CDR3 loop is CASSFGGIGTGELFF. The CDR3 bases are TGTGCCAGCAGTTTCGGCGGGATTGGCACCGGGGAGCTGTTTTTT.

The chain couples TRBV6-2 or TRBV6-3 to TRBJ2-7; D not resolved. Trimming stripped 0 bases from V and 0 bases from J, with 12 bases between. CDR1 and CDR2 (germline): MNHEY, SVGEGT. This CDR3 has 16 amino acids. CDR3 amino acids: CASSYSGYPSSYEQYF. CDR3 nucleotide sequence: TGTGCCAGCAGTTACTCAGGGTACCCCTCCTCCTACGAGCAGTACTTC.

This chain connects TRBV9 to TRBJ1-1; 8 positions match TRBD1. The CDR3 length is 16 residues. Per the germline V gene, CDR1 is SGDLS and CDR2 is YYNGEE. J was trimmed by 10 bases and V by 3 bases; bases with no gene match: 17. The CDR3 spells CASSERAQTGAGGAFF. CDR3 DNA: TGTGCCAGCAGCGAGAGGGCCCAGACAGGGGCTGGGGGAGCTTTCTTT.

The gene calls are TRBV27 and TRBJ2-2; 8 bases are a match to TRBD1. Trimming took 8 bases from V and 6 from J; bases not matched to a gene: 5. The CDR3 has 13 amino acids. Germline CDR1 and CDR2: MNHEY and SMNVEV (reference sequence). The CDR3 nucleotides are TGTGCCAGCTCCTGGACAGGGTCCGGGGAGCTGTTTTTT. Encoded protein: CASSWTGSGELFF.

V is TRBV29-1 and J is TRBJ2-1; no reliable D call. The CDR3 extends over 11 amino acids. Germline lookup yields CDR1 SQVTM and CDR2 ANQGSEA. V was pared by 8 bases and J by 5 bases, with 10 bases between. In DNA form, the CDR3 reads TGCAGCTCAGCGTGGAACAATGAGCAGTTCTTC. Amino acid sequence: CSSAWNNEQFF.

In the case of this clonotype: One end of the junction fails to match germline, which may point to a read error. CDR3 nucleotide sequence: TGTGCCAGCAGTCAAGACCGGGACAGGAGGAACACTGAAGCTTTCTTT. Its translation: CASSQDRDRRNTEAFF. The chain joins TRBV3-1 to TRBJ1-1; TRBD1 matches at 8 bases. Germline V gene lookup returns CDR1 LGHDT and CDR2 YNNKEL (reference sequence). The CDR3 sequence is 16 residues long.

In DNA, the CDR3 is TGTGCCAGTAGTAATACAGGGCCTTACACTGAAGCTTTCTTT. Its translation: CASSNTGPYTEAFF. This chain uses TRBV19 with TRBJ1-1, with D possibly being TRBD1 (6 bases). The CDR3 is 14 residues long. The germline V gene encodes CDR1 LNHDA and CDR2 SQIVND (reference sequence). Between the trimmed V and J ends, which lost 4 bases and 3 bases, there was a span of 12 bases.

The chain uses TRBV12-5 and TRBJ2-3; D not certain. The V and J ends lost 2 bases and 1 base respectively, with 7 bases between them. CDR1 is LGHNT, CDR2 FRNRAP, per germline. The CDR3 contains 14 residues. Written as DNA, the CDR3 is TGTGCTAGTGGTTTGCCCGGAGGCACAGATACGCAGTATTTT. Protein sequence: CASGLPGGTDTQYF.

The chain is built from TRBV2 and TRBJ2-1; TRBD1 might be the D (6 bases). V was shortened by 6 bases and J by 6 bases, with 15 bases between the two germline ends. This CDR3 has 14 amino acids. Germline values: CDR1 SNHLY, CDR2 FYNNEI. The CDR3 nucleotides read TGTGCCAGCAGCAACAGGGTTCCCGCCAATGAGCAGTTCTTC. It is translated as CASSNRVPANEQFF.